Following are 32 T cell receptor beta chains from one sample sequenced in a study of post-analysis software for immune sequencing data. No antigen is known for these receptors. Study-wide results and caveats: The study found TRBV5-6, TRBV5-1 and TRBV20-1 among five TRBV segments more frequent in patients than controls.

Presence of unique molecular identifiers characterized the TCR beta cDNA libraries. One entry per CDR3 protein results from TCRdb running MiXCR on the PCR reads. Of some 450,000 distinct CDR3 sequences listed, under 55% are singletons. The sample taken for sequencing was blood. The receptors derive from a girl aged 5-17 years with multiple sclerosis.

This chain connects TRBV28 to TRBJ1-6; D is perhaps TRBD1 (5 bases). The V end lost 5 bases, the J end lost 8 bases, and 16 bases lay between the germline ends. Germline V gives CDR1 MDHEN, CDR2 SYDVKM. The CDR3 loop spans 15 amino acids. For the CDR3, the DNA is TGTGCCAGCAGTCTCCCGTGGGACCGAGATTCACCCCTCCACTTT. Residues: CASSLPWDRDSPLHF.

This sequence joins TRBV11-2 and TRBJ1-1; a possible D gene is TRBD1 (5 bases). CDR1 is SGHAT and CDR2 is FQNNGV in the germline V gene. Deletions cut 6 bases from V and 1 base from J, with 18 bases between. This CDR3 comprises 16 residues. This chain's CDR3 is CASSQPWGNRNTEAFF. In nucleotides, the CDR3 is TGTGCCAGCAGTCAACCCTGGGGCAACAGGAACACTGAAGCTTTCTTT.

This clonotype was counted only a few times. This chain uses TRBV6-2 or TRBV6-3 with TRBJ2-7, with D perhaps matching TRBD1 (6 bases). The germline CDR1 and CDR2 sequences are MNHEY and SVGEGT. CDR3 length: 13 residues. V dropped 2 bases and J dropped 4 bases, with 9 bases sitting between them. The CDR3 DNA reads TGTGCCAGCAGTTACGCGAGGGGGTACGAGCAGTACTTC. This translates into CASSYARGYEQYF.

The genes are TRBV7-8 and TRBJ2-7, with 7 bases aligning to TRBD1. J was trimmed by 3 bases and V by 2 bases; bases with no gene match: 7. This CDR3 has 15 residues. CDR1 and CDR2 (germline): SGHVS, FQNEAQ. CDR3 DNA sequence: TGTGCCAGCAGCTTACGGGACAGCGTCGTCTACGAGCAGTACTTC. This gives the protein CASSLRDSVVYEQYF.

The rearrangement joins TRBV18 to TRBJ1-4; D not resolved. CDR1 and CDR2 (germline): KGHSH, LQKENI. V was pared by 4 bases and J by 0 bases, with 6 bases between. CDR3 size: 14 residues. CDR3 region: CASSQVATNEKLFF. The CDR3 DNA sequence: TGTGCCAGCTCACAGGTCGCAACTAATGAAAAACTGTTTTTT.

This sequence joins TRBV4-1 and TRBJ2-1, with D possibly matching TRBD2 (7 bases). V gave up 0 bases and J gave up 0 bases, with 15 bases separating them. The CDR3 covers 18 residues. Looked up from germline, CDR1 is MGHRA and CDR2 is YSYEKL. The CDR3 DNA sequence: TGCGCCAGCAGCCAAGATTATAGGGGGGGACTCTCCTACAATGAGCAGTTCTTC. This translates into CASSQDYRGGLSYNEQFF.

This clonotype came up many times. The gene calls are TRBV5-1 and TRBJ1-2; tentative D call: TRBD1 (6 bases). CDR1 SGHRS and CDR2 YFSETQ come from the germline V gene. The V end was cut by 3 bases, the J end by 2 bases, with 8 bases between. The CDR3 spans 13 residues. The CDR3 reads CASSSTGNYGYTF. The CDR3 coding sequence is TGCGCCAGCAGCTCGACAGGAAACTATGGCTACACCTTC.

A single count supports this clonotype. This sequence joins TRBV5-1 and TRBJ2-5; TRBD2 agrees at 13 bases. This CDR3 has 16 residues. Per the germline V gene, CDR1 is SGHRS and CDR2 is YFSETQ. Trimming took 6 bases from V and 2 from J; bases not matched to a gene: 7. CDR3 DNA sequence: TGCGCCAGCACCTGGACTAGCGGGAGAACACAAGAGACCCAGTACTTC. It encodes CASTWTSGRTQETQYF.

This clonotype was observed a few times. The V call is TRBV4-3, the J call TRBJ2-5, with 11 bases that match TRBD2. The germline V gene encodes CDR1 LGHNA and CDR2 YSLEER. This CDR3 has 18 amino acids. V lost 0 bases, J lost 2 bases, and 8 bases stayed unmatched. CDR3 bases: TGCGCCAGCAGCCAAGAGTCCCCCCTAGCGGGAGGACAAGAGACCCAGTACTTC. Encoded protein: CASSQESPLAGGQETQYF.

V and J are TRBV20-1 and TRBJ2-7, with TRBD2 matching 9 bases. CDR1 is DFQATT, CDR2 SNEGSKA, per germline (reference sequence). There are 13 residues in the CDR3. Losses at the gene ends were 3 bases for V and 4 bases for J; bases not matched to a gene: 4. The CDR3 loop reads CSARTSGFYEQYF. CDR3 in DNA: TGCAGTGCTAGGACTAGCGGATTTTACGAGCAGTACTTC.

This clonotype was seen a handful of times. The rearrangement uses TRBV7-8 and TRBJ1-4, with a weak D call TRBD1 (5 bases). This CDR3 comprises 19 residues. Deletions cut 2 bases from V and 0 bases from J, with 19 bases between. CDR1 is SGHVS, CDR2 FQNEAQ, per germline. The CDR3 sequence: CASSLNFGGAGPTNEKLFF. The CDR3 DNA reads TGTGCCAGCAGCTTAAATTTCGGCGGGGCGGGTCCAACTAATGAAAAACTGTTTTTT.

Concerning this clonotype itself: A read error may account for a junction end that differs from germline. J is TRBJ2-3 and V is TRBV12-3 or TRBV12-4; 10 bases fit TRBD2. CDR3 length: 18 amino acids. The CDR3 loop is CASSSRPRGTSDTDAQYF. Written as DNA, the CDR3 is TGTGCCAGCAGTTCTCGCCCGCGTGGGACTAGCGACACAGATGCGCAGTATTTT.

The V and J genes are TRBV28 and TRBJ2-1; the match to TRBD2 covers 14 bases. This CDR3 spans 18 amino acids. Per the germline V gene, CDR1 is MDHEN and CDR2 is SYDVKM. Trimming cost V 6 bases and J 4 bases; bases outside gene matches: 11. CDR3 in amino acids: CASRRGLAGAVGYNEQFF. CDR3 nucleotides: TGTGCCAGCAGACGGGGACTAGCGGGAGCTGTGGGGTACAATGAGCAGTTCTTC.

This clonotype was seen a few times. The chain employs TRBV27 and TRBJ2-2, with D perhaps matching TRBD1 (5 bases). Trimming pared 2 bases from V and 4 bases from J, leaving 14 bases between. The CDR3 has 16 amino acids. The V gene's germline CDR1 is MNHEY and CDR2 SMNVEV (reference sequence). Here the CDR3 reads CASSLNQGSRTGELFF. The DNA for the CDR3 is TGTGCCAGCAGTTTAAACCAGGGAAGTCGCACCGGGGAGCTGTTTTTT.

The CDR3, as DNA: TGTGCCAGCAGCCCCGGGGCGGGGAATGAGCAGTTCTTC. This encodes CASSPGAGNEQFF. V usage is TRBV6-6 and J usage is TRBJ2-1, with D perhaps matching TRBD2 (6 bases). The CDR3 sequence is 13 residues long. The germline V and J ends were trimmed by 6 bases and 7 bases, with 13 bases remaining between them. Germline CDR1 reads MNHNY; CDR2 reads SVGAGI (reference sequence).

This clonotype was counted a few times. The chain has TRBV12-3 or TRBV12-4 and TRBJ1-2; D possibly corresponds to TRBD1 (6 bases). This CDR3 comprises 12 residues. V lost 5 bases to trimming and J lost 8 bases, with 12 bases between them. The CDR3 bases are TGTGCCAGCAGTCCACAGGGAGGGGGCTACACCTTC. This gives the protein CASSPQGGGYTF.

This clonotype was detected once. The V call is TRBV27, the J call TRBJ2-7; D is unclear. CDR3 length: 15 residues. Trimming left V 5 bases short and J 3 bases short, with 17 bases between. CDR1 MNHEY and CDR2 SMNVEV come from the germline V gene (reference sequence). The CDR3 is CASSVIRPSLYEQYF. The CDR3 bases are TGTGCCAGCAGTGTAATACGACCTTCCCTCTACGAGCAGTACTTC.

V is TRBV3-1 and J is TRBJ2-1; no reliable D call. Germline V gene lookup returns CDR1 LGHDT and CDR2 YNNKEL (reference sequence). V was cut by 0 bases and J by 6 bases, with 18 bases left in between. The CDR3 sequence is 17 residues long. CDR3 in amino acids: CASSQEAPALDRNEQFF. CDR3 bases: TGTGCCAGCAGCCAAGAAGCACCAGCTCTCGATCGCAATGAGCAGTTCTTC.

To note about this clonotype: This sequence may be a read error, since a much larger clone differs from it by one base. The DNA of the CDR3 is TGCAGCGTAGACTTCACAGGGGGCCAATGTGGGACCCAGTACTTC. The encoded protein is CSVDFTGGQCGTQYF. The V and J genes are TRBV29-1 and TRBJ2-5; TRBD1 matches 9 bases. V was pared by 6 bases and J by 7 bases, with 15 bases of the junction left unmatched. In germline, CDR1 is SQVTM, CDR2 ANQGSEA. There are 15 residues in the CDR3.

The chain joins TRBV24-1 to TRBJ2-7, with 8 positions matching TRBD1. Germline V gene data show CDR1 as KGHDR and CDR2 as SFDVKD. V lost 3 bases to trimming and J lost 3 bases; unmatched junction nucleotides: 6. This CDR3 contains 15 residues. Written as DNA, the CDR3 is TGTGCCACCAGTGATGACAGGGGTGCTTACTACGAGCAGTACTTC. It codes for CATSDDRGAYYEQYF.

The chain combines TRBV6-2 or TRBV6-3 with TRBJ2-6; no firm D call. Germline V CDR1 and CDR2: MNHEY, SVGEGT. V lost 6 bases and J lost 0, with 9 bases in between. The CDR3 has 15 residues. The CDR3 DNA reads TGTGCCAGCAGATATACTTACTCTGGGGCCAACGTCCTGACTTTC. Translating gives CASRYTYSGANVLTF.

This clonotype turned up a few times. This sequence joins TRBV15 and TRBJ2-1; 7 nucleotides agree with TRBD1. The CDR3 spans 13 residues. V lost 5 bases to trimming and J lost 5 bases; unmatched junction nucleotides: 3. Germline CDR1 LNHNV, CDR2 YYDKDF (reference sequence). CDR3 loop: CATSQGQNNEQFF. Written as DNA, the CDR3 is TGTGCCACCAGCCAGGGACAGAACAATGAGCAGTTCTTC.

The chain combines TRBV20-1 with TRBJ1-1, with TRBD1 identical over 10 bases. Per germline, CDR1 DFQATT and CDR2 SNEGSKA (reference sequence). This CDR3 contains 16 residues. The junction had 9 bases not matched to a gene; V was cut back by 5 bases and J by 0 bases. CDR3 coding DNA: TGCAGTGCTCCTAGGACAGGGGGAGAAATGAACACTGAAGCTTTCTTT. It yields the protein CSAPRTGGEMNTEAFF.

This chain links TRBV28 with TRBJ2-2, with 7 bases identical to TRBD1. The CDR3 covers 15 residues. Germline-derived CDR1 and CDR2 are MDHEN and SYDVKM. After removal of 5 bases from V and 4 bases from J, the junction contained 7 bases not matched to a gene. CDR3 in amino acids: CASSPHTGATGELFF. The DNA of the CDR3 is TGTGCCAGCAGTCCACATACAGGGGCCACCGGGGAGCTGTTTTTT.

The V and J genes are TRBV20-1 and TRBJ2-5; a weak D match, TRBD1 (6 bases). Trimming shortened V by 0 bases and J by 5 bases, and 13 bases separated the two germline ends. Germline loops: CDR1 DFQATT, CDR2 SNEGSKA (reference sequence). The CDR3 has 14 residues. In nucleotides, the CDR3 is TGCAGTGCTAGAGATCCGAGGGGGACGGAGACCCAGTACTTC. This sequence encodes CSARDPRGTETQYF.

This clonotype was seen only a few times. The gene calls are TRBV20-1 and TRBJ2-3; 10 nucleotides align to TRBD2. Germline lookup yields CDR1 DFQATT and CDR2 SNEGSKA (reference sequence). This CDR3 region has 15 residues. V lost 3 bases, J lost 3 bases, and 6 bases stayed unmatched. CDR3 nucleotide sequence: TGCAGTGCTAGCCTAGCGGGAGTAGGTACAGATACGCAGTATTTT. Amino acids: CSASLAGVGTDTQYF.

V usage is TRBV9 and J usage is TRBJ2-4; D call uncertain. Near its end, the DNA agrees better with TRBJ2-7, so the J call may be wrong. There are 14 residues in the CDR3. Germline CDR1 reads SGDLS; CDR2 reads YYNGEE. The DNA for the CDR3 is TGTGCCAGCAGCGTAGCCAATACCGACTACGAGCAGTACTTC. Amino acids: CASSVANTDYEQYF.

This clonotype was seen only once. The V and J genes are TRBV5-1 and TRBJ1-5; D gene ambiguous. This CDR3 contains 13 residues. Germline assignment: CDR1 SGHRS and CDR2 YFSETQ. V was shortened by 4 bases and J by 1 base, with 6 bases between the two germline ends. The CDR3 sequence: CASSPLSNQPQHF. The CDR3 region has the DNA TGCGCCAGCAGCCCCTTGAGCAATCAGCCCCAGCATTTT.

This clonotype was counted ten times or more. V is TRBV10-2 and J is TRBJ1-1, with TRBD1 matching 7 bases. Germline CDR1 WSHSY, CDR2 SAAADI. V trimming: 6 bases; J trimming: 5 bases; junction bases outside the gene matches: 9. This CDR3 region has 14 residues. The CDR3 sequence is CASRERTGGTEAFF. The DNA for the CDR3 is TGCGCCAGCAGGGAACGGACAGGAGGGACTGAAGCTTTCTTT.

The table lists this clonotype with a few counts. The rearrangement links TRBV5-1 to TRBJ1-2, with D perhaps TRBD1 (6 bases). Germline V gene data show CDR1 as SGHRS and CDR2 as YFSETQ. The germline V and J ends were trimmed by 0 bases and 8 bases, with 20 bases remaining between them. The length of the CDR3 is 16 residues. The CDR3 region is CASSLEVGGVRDGYTF. The CDR3 DNA reads as TGCGCCAGCAGCTTGGAGGTAGGGGGAGTCCGCGACGGCTACACCTTC.

Turning to this clonotype: One end of the junction does not line up with germline, which may come from a read error. The chain combines TRBV28 with TRBJ2-7; D is perhaps TRBD2 (6 bases). Germline lookup yields CDR1 MDHEN and CDR2 SYDVKM. This CDR3 contains 16 residues. The CDR3 DNA reads TGTGCCGGCAGTTTTTCCCGGGAGAGGCCGTCCTACGAGCAGTACTTC. This translates into CAGSFSRERPSYEQYF.

Only a few counts were recorded for this clonotype. The J gene is TRBJ2-1, the V gene TRBV20-1, with 7 bases identical to TRBD2. V was clipped by 6 bases and J by 0 bases; unmatched bases: 8. Germline values: CDR1 DFQATT, CDR2 SNEGSKA (reference sequence). The CDR3 has 15 residues. The CDR3 region is CSAELAKSSYNEQFF. Written as DNA, the CDR3 is TGCAGTGCGGAACTAGCGAAGAGCTCCTACAATGAGCAGTTCTTC.